This T cell receptor (beta chain) appears in the sequencing data of a study of T cell repertoires in cytomegalovirus infection. The overall study: Signatures in public TCR beta sequences pointed to both CMV infection and matching HLA type.

MiXCR was run by TCRdb on the reads, yielding one entry per CDR3 protein. The sample lists about 68,000 distinct CDR3 sequences, 20% to 25% occurring once. Study-level findings and limits: Frequencies of public TCR beta families were cumulated, and this identified carriers of CMV plus the relevant HLA.

In this sample, this clonotype turned up a few times. Its antigen is as yet unknown. The CDR3 length is 15 residues. The germline gives CDR1 SEHNR, CDR2 FQNEAQ (reference sequence). The germline V and J ends were trimmed by 3 bases and 4 bases, with 15 bases remaining between them. This receptor was identified in a human donor in good health (CMV status not recorded). Some clones in this sample may be carry-over from other donors' samples. Material: PBMCs, sequenced either directly or after in vitro stimulation (not recorded which). This sequence joins TRBV7-9 and TRBJ1-2, with D perhaps TRBD1 (5 bases). The CDR3 coding sequence is TGTGCCAGCAGCTTCACTCCAGGGTCTACCTATGGCTACACCTTC. It translates to CASSFTPGSTYGYTF.